Included here is one TCR beta chain sequence, with context. This specimen comes from a study of shared clonotypes between healthy human individuals. The repertoire was sequenced with immunoSEQ multiplex PCR; TCRdb's copy has only in-frame clones and lacks some. The table has around 690,000 clones, about 92% seen once. Sequencing used memory CD8+ T cells from PBMCs. The subset was: CD45RO+ cells pooled with CCR7-negative TemRA cells. This sequence originates from a man aged 18 to 29 in good health. Some clones in this sample may be carry-over from other donors' samples.

For the CDR3, the DNA is TGTGCCAGCAGCTTAGGGGTGAACAGCGGGACCCAAGAGACCCAGTACTTC. It codes for CASSLGVNSGTQETQYF. The chain uses TRBV11-2 and TRBJ2-5; 7 bases fit TRBD2. The CDR3 is 17 amino acids. Germline trimming cut 1 base from V and 1 base from J; bases unmatched to any gene: 9. Germline V gene lookup returns CDR1 SGHAT and CDR2 FQNNGV.